This T cell receptor (beta chain) was profiled in a study of CD8+ T cells in alopecia areata. It was from alopecia areata patients that lesional scalp punch biopsies and peripheral blood were collected. This clone was seen more than once but under ten times. Its antigen is not known. Study-wide findings and caveats: An increase in clonality over normal scalp was evident in lesional scalp, especially alopecia totalis/universalis. Scalp samples also yield sequences from resident alphabeta T cells of normal skin.

RNA was extracted and reverse transcribed into cDNA as the sequencing template. Here immunoSEQ multiplex PCR was the method, and the copy in TCRdb shows in-frame clones only, minus some. Of about 70,000 clones in the sample, 45% to 55% were seen once. The trim removed 5 bases at V and 4 bases at J, leaving 5 bases unmatched. The length of the CDR3 is 14 residues. The germline V gene has CDR1 SGHAT and CDR2 FQNNGV. This chain connects TRBV11-2 to TRBJ2-7; 10 nucleotides agree with TRBD1. This specimen consisted of CD8+ T cells sorted from blood, obtained at week 0. This sequence originates from a human donor with alopecia areata. The CDR3 DNA reads TGTGCCAGCAGCCACGACAGGGGGCTATACGAGCAGTACTTC. It specifies CASSHDRGLYEQYF.